The 25 T cell receptor beta chains below were found in one sample sequenced in a study of T cell clonotyping in hematopoietic cell transplantation. Some clones are missing from TCRdb's copy, which holds only in-frame ones; the method was immunoSEQ multiplex PCR. The data show roughly 13,000 clones, about 93% seen once. The specimen sequenced was peripheral blood mononuclear cells. The source of these receptors is a man younger than 40 in good health. Some clones in this sample may be carry-over from other donors' samples.

This chain connects TRBV6-5 to TRBJ1-3, with D uncertain. The ends were cut back, 3 bases at V and 0 bases at J, with 3 bases in the middle. The CDR3 extends over 13 amino acids. Germline CDR1 MNHEY, CDR2 SVGAGI. CDR3 loop: CASSYSSGNTIYF. As DNA, the CDR3 is TGTGCCAGCAGTTATAGCTCTGGAAACACCATATATTTT.

V gene TRBV5-1 combines with J gene TRBJ1-4; the D is unclear. Germline CDR1 SGHRS, CDR2 YFSETQ. The ends were cut back, 3 bases at V and 3 bases at J, with 15 bases in the middle. The CDR3 has 16 residues. CDR3 amino acids: CASSSTGRSANEKLFF. Written as DNA, the CDR3 is TGCGCCAGCAGCTCGACCGGGAGAAGTGCTAATGAAAAACTGTTTTTT.

The rearrangement links TRBV27 to TRBJ2-3; 10 bases map to TRBD2. V lost 6 bases to trimming and J lost 2 bases; unmatched junction nucleotides: 11. Germline V gene sequence: CDR1 MNHEY, CDR2 SMNVEV (reference sequence). The length of the CDR3 is 17 residues. CDR3 nucleotide sequence: TGTGCCAGCAGCCCCACGGGACTAGCGATACTCACAGATACGCAGTATTTT. Its protein product is CASSPTGLAILTDTQYF.

This chain links TRBV5-8 with TRBJ1-5; D is unresolved. The CDR3 is made up of 16 amino acids. The V end was cut by 4 bases, the J end by 2 bases, with 16 bases between. Germline V CDR1 and CDR2: SGHTS, YDEGEE. In nucleotides, the CDR3 is TGTGCCAGCAGCCACTACGAGGGAGGAGGCAATCAGCCCCAGCATTTT. It translates to CASSHYEGGGNQPQHF.

This rearrangement joins TRBV6-5 to TRBJ1-2, with no clear D. V was shortened by 6 bases and J by 9 bases, with 17 bases between the two germline ends. The CDR3 length is 13 residues. Germline V lookup: CDR1 MNHEY, CDR2 SVGAGI. The CDR3 DNA follows: TGTGCCAGCAGACCTCCCGGGTCCCATAGCTACACCTTC. Encoded protein: CASRPPGSHSYTF.

The genes are TRBV6-1 and TRBJ2-5; D gene ambiguous. Deletions cut 6 bases from V and 5 bases from J, with 7 bases between. The CDR3 consists of 11 residues. CDR1 and CDR2 from the germline V gene are MNHNS and SASEGT. CDR3 nucleotide sequence: TGTGCCAGCAGCACGTTGGAGACCCAGTACTTC. It specifies CASSTLETQYF.

The V and J genes are TRBV25-1 and TRBJ2-7, with 7 nucleotides matching TRBD2. The CDR3 extends over 14 amino acids. V trimming: 9 bases; J trimming: 3 bases; junction bases outside the gene matches: 11. Germline V gene data show CDR1 as MGHDK and CDR2 as SYGVNS. Here the CDR3 DNA reads TGTGCCAGTCAACCCTTTGGCGGGAGCTACGAGCAGTACTTC. Its protein product is CASQPFGGSYEQYF.

This clone was detected once. The chain couples TRBV7-6 to TRBJ2-3; 8 bases fit TRBD2. This CDR3 has 15 residues. V trimming: 6 bases; J trimming: 3 bases; junction bases outside the gene matches: 8. The germline CDR1 and CDR2 sequences are SGHVS and FNYEAQ. CDR3 DNA sequence: TGTGCCAGCAGTGGGACTAGTCATCGAACAGATACGCAGTATTTT. Its protein product is CASSGTSHRTDTQYF. Full variable domain (outside the CDR3, taken from reference TRBV7-6 and TRBJ2-3): GAGVSQSPRYKVTKRGQDVALRCDPISGHVSLYWYRQALGQGPEFLTYFNYEAQQDKSGLPNDRFSAERPEGSISTLTIQRTEQRDSAMYRCASSGTSHRTDTQYFGPGTRLTVL.

This chain uses TRBV25-1 with TRBJ2-7; a possible D gene is TRBD1 (6 bases). Germline-derived CDR1 and CDR2 are MGHDK and SYGVNS. Trimming stripped 2 bases from V and 3 bases from J, with 8 bases between. The CDR3 sequence is 13 residues long. In DNA form, the CDR3 reads TGTGCCAGCAGTGAAGGGACATTCTACGAGCAGTACTTC. Encoded protein: CASSEGTFYEQYF.

This chain joins TRBV6-5 and TRBJ1-1; TRBD1 aligns across 7 bases. This CDR3 comprises 14 residues. J gave up 6 bases and V 2 bases, and 6 bases lay outside the gene matches. From germline, CDR1 is MNHEY and CDR2 SVGAGI. The CDR3: CASSYTIQGPEAFF. The CDR3 DNA reads TGTGCCAGCAGTTACACAATACAGGGGCCTGAAGCTTTCTTT.

The chain uses TRBV7-2 and TRBJ1-1, with D perhaps matching TRBD1 (6 bases). CDR1 and CDR2 (germline): SGHTA, FQGNSA. The CDR3 totals 14 residues. Trimming shortened V by 1 base and J by 6 bases, and 12 bases separated the two germline ends. The CDR3 here is CASSLVAGGPEAFF. CDR3 in DNA: TGTGCCAGCAGCTTAGTCGCGGGGGGGCCTGAAGCTTTCTTT.

The V call is TRBV25-1, the J call TRBJ1-2, with a tentative D call TRBD1 (5 bases). The germline V gene encodes CDR1 MGHDK and CDR2 SYGVNS. Trimming cost V 2 bases and J 3 bases, with 13 bases left between them. CDR3 length: 15 amino acids. CDR3 in amino acids: CASSEGGGRDYGYTF. CDR3 DNA: TGTGCCAGCAGTGAAGGGGGGGGGAGAGACTATGGCTACACCTTC.

This clone was counted once. V and J are TRBV19 and TRBJ2-2; maybe TRBD1 (5 bases). Germline loops: CDR1 LNHDA, CDR2 SQIVND (reference sequence). Trimming cost V 5 bases and J 6 bases, with 10 bases left between them. The CDR3 is 13 residues long. This CDR3 is CASSHIGAGELFF. As DNA, the CDR3 is TGTGCCAGTAGTCATATAGGGGCCGGGGAGCTGTTTTTT.

The chain has TRBV7-8 and TRBJ1-1, with D unresolved. V was pared by 2 bases and J by 4 bases, with 11 bases between. Germline assignment: CDR1 SGHVS and CDR2 FQNEAQ. The CDR3 length is 14 residues. In DNA, the CDR3 is TGTGCCAGCAGCTTATACGGGGTCATCACTGAAGCTTTCTTT. It encodes CASSLYGVITEAFF.

V is TRBV10-3 and J is TRBJ1-3; D gene ambiguous. Germline CDR1 ENHRY, CDR2 SYGVKD. This CDR3 region has 16 residues. Trimming removed 1 base at V and 0 bases at J, with 10 bases between. In DNA, the CDR3 is TGTGCCATCAGTGAGTTAGGAAAGTCCTCTGGAAACACCATATATTTT. Its protein product is CAISELGKSSGNTIYF.

The chain joins TRBV7-8 to TRBJ1-2; 8 bases match TRBD1. Germline CDR1 SGHVS, CDR2 FQNEAQ. This CDR3 has 15 amino acids. With 1 base clipped from V and 0 bases from J, the junction kept 1 base outside the gene matches. The CDR3 protein is CASSLGTGPNYGYTF. As DNA, the CDR3 is TGTGCCAGCAGCTTAGGGACAGGGCCTAACTATGGCTACACCTTC. The full variable domain, rest sourced from reference TRBV7-8 and TRBJ1-2, is GAGVSQSPRYKVAKRGQDVALRCDPISGHVSLFWYQQALGQGPEFLTYFQNEAQLDKSGLPSDRFFAERPEGSVSTLKIQRTQQEDSAVYLCASSLGTGPNYGYTFGSGTRLTVV.

J is TRBJ2-1 and V is TRBV30; D may correspond to TRBD1 or TRBD2 (5 bases each). Looked up from germline, CDR1 is GTSNPN and CDR2 is SVGIG (reference sequence). Trimming took off 5 bases at V and 7 bases at J, with 9 bases between the two ends. The CDR3 length is 11 residues. CDR3 loop: CAWGWGNEQFF. DNA for the CDR3: TGTGCCTGGGGTTGGGGGAATGAGCAGTTCTTC.

CDR3 in amino acids: CASSLFRRNPLLETQYF. In nucleotides, the CDR3 is TGTGCCAGCAGCTTGTTTAGGCGAAACCCCCTTCTAGAGACCCAGTACTTC. The V and J genes are TRBV5-6 and TRBJ2-5; D not certain. The CDR3 contains 17 residues. Germline V gives CDR1 SGHDT, CDR2 YYEEEE. The ends were cut back, 1 base at V and 4 bases at J, with 20 bases in the middle.

This chain's CDR3 is CASSLDSDSGANVLTF. CDR3 nucleotides: TGCGCCAGCAGCTTGGACAGCGATTCTGGGGCCAACGTCCTGACTTTC. The V gene is TRBV5-1, the J gene TRBJ2-6; D remains ambiguous. CDR3 length equals 16 residues. Germline CDR1 and CDR2: SGHRS and YFSETQ. V lost 0 bases, J lost 1 base, and 8 bases lay in between.

The CDR3 region is CASSPLGQANYEQYF. The CDR3 coding sequence is TGTGCCAGCAGCCCCTTGGGGCAGGCGAACTACGAGCAGTACTTC. J is TRBJ2-7 and V is TRBV14; D might be TRBD1 (5 bases). The CDR3 has 15 residues. Germline CDR1 SGHDN, CDR2 FVKESK. With 4 bases removed from V and 3 bases from J, the gap between germline ends came to 16 bases.

The chain has TRBV9 and TRBJ1-3, with D tentatively TRBD1 (5 bases). Trimming took 0 bases from V and 0 from J, leaving 7 bases between them. Germline values: CDR1 SGDLS, CDR2 YYNGEE. This CDR3 region has 15 residues. CDR3 sequence: CASSVGGNSGNTIYF. The CDR3 nucleotides are TGTGCCAGCAGCGTAGGGGGGAACTCTGGAAACACCATATATTTT.

V is TRBV29-1 and J is TRBJ1-1; D is ambiguous. The CDR3 is 13 residues long. V lost 3 bases and J lost 1, with 9 bases in between. CDR1 is SQVTM, CDR2 ANQGSEA, per germline. CDR3 protein: CSVDANPNTEAFF. CDR3 bases: TGCAGCGTTGACGCAAACCCGAACACTGAAGCTTTCTTT.

V is TRBV9 and J is TRBJ1-1; 8 nucleotides match TRBD1. V gave up 4 bases and J gave up 3 bases; unmatched junction bases: 5. Germline lookup yields CDR1 SGDLS and CDR2 YYNGEE. CDR3 length: 14 amino acids. CDR3 sequence: CASSKTGQDTEAFF. The DNA of the CDR3 is TGTGCCAGCAGCAAGACGGGACAGGACACTGAAGCTTTCTTT. The full variable domain, rest sourced from reference TRBV9 and TRBJ1-1, is DSGVTQTPKHLITATGQRVTLRCSPRSGDLSVYWYQQSLDQGLQFLIQYYNGEERAKGNILERFSAQQFPDLHSELNLSSLELGDSALYFCASSKTGQDTEAFFGQGTRLTVV.

The chain's CDR3 is CASRASPRGNTEAFF. CDR3 sequence (DNA): TGTGCCAGTAGAGCCAGCCCGAGAGGAAACACTGAAGCTTTCTTT. The chain is built from TRBV2 and TRBJ1-1; D is uncertain. The CDR3 consists of 15 residues. CDR1 and CDR2 from the germline V gene are SNHLY and FYNNEI. V lost 9 bases to trimming and J lost 2 bases, with 19 bases between them.

V gene TRBV4-1 combines with J gene TRBJ1-2; TRBD1 aligns across 7 bases. CDR3 length: 18 residues. Per germline, CDR1 MGHRA and CDR2 YSYEKL. After removal of 1 base from V and 3 bases from J, the junction contained 14 bases not matched to a gene. CDR3 sequence: CASSQARGTGANYYGYTF. The CDR3 nucleotides are TGCGCCAGCAGCCAAGCACGGGGAACAGGGGCTAACTACTATGGCTACACCTTC.